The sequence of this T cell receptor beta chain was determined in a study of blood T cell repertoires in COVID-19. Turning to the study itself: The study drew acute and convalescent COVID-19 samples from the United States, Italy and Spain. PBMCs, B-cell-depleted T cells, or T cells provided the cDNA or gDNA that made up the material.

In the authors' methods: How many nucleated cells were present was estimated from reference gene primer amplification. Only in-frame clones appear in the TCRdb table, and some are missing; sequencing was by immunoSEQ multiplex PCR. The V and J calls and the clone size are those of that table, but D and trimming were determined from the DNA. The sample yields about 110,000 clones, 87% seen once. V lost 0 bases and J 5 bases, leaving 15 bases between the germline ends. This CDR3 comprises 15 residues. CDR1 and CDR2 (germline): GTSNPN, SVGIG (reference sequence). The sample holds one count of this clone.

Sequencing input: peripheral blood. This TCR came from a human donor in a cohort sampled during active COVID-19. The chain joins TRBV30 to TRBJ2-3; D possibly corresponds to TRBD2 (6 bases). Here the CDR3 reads CAWSVPLRGLDTQYF. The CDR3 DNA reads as TGTGCCTGGAGTGTACCCCTTCGGGGGTTAGATACGCAGTATTTT.